Listed below are T cell receptor beta chains from one sample, sequenced in a study of shared clonotypes between healthy human individuals. The data were produced by immunoSEQ multiplex PCR, yet TCRdb's version contains in-frame clones alone and is incomplete. The sample lists 1.6 million or so clones, around 97% occurring once. The sequencing input was naive CD4+ T cells sorted from blood. The source of these receptors is a man aged 25-40 years in good health. The CDR3 runs from the conserved cysteine through the conserved F or W. Each record gives: clone size, CDR3 length, V gene, D gene, J gene, CDR3 protein, CDR3 DNA. D genes are given only for firm matches. Part of the rows lack a size; the others show once, few, many or a class for expanded clones.

-,14,TRBV11-2,-,TRBJ2-5,CASSLEAYAETQYF,TGTGCCAGCAGCTTAGAGGCCTATGCGGAGACCCAGTACTTC
-,13,TRBV18,TRBD1,TRBJ1-5,CASSTQGEQPQHF,TGTGCCAGCTCAACACAGGGGGAACAGCCCCAGCATTTT
-,12,TRBV19,TRBD1,TRBJ1-5,CASSIGTGPQHF,TGTGCCAGTAGTATAGGGACAGGGCCCCAGCATTTT
-,14,TRBV4-1,TRBD2,TRBJ2-7,CASSHTGTNYEQYF,TGCGCCAGCAGTCACACCGGGACTAACTACGAGCAGTACTTC
-,16,TRBV28,-,TRBJ1-4,CASRPTRGGGNEKLFF,TGTGCCAGCAGACCAACACGGGGAGGCGGTAATGAAAAACTGTTTTTT
-,14,TRBV28,-,TRBJ2-2,CASRDSGNTGELFF,TGTGCCAGCAGGGACAGCGGGAACACCGGGGAGCTGTTTTTT
-,11,TRBV10-3,-,TRBJ2-3,CASKSTDTQYF,TGTGCCAGCAAATCCACAGATACGCAGTATTTT
-,14,TRBV11-2,TRBD1,TRBJ2-4,CASSARQGANIQYF,TGTGCCAGCAGCGCGAGACAGGGGGCGAACATTCAGTACTTC
-,14,TRBV28,TRBD1,TRBJ2-7,CASSRQGGVYEQYF,TGTGCCAGCAGTAGACAGGGTGGCGTCTACGAGCAGTACTTC
-,17,TRBV10-2,TRBD2,TRBJ2-3,CASRPSLRLAGADTQYF,TGCGCCAGCAGACCGAGTCTAAGACTAGCGGGAGCAGATACGCAGTATTTT
-,13,TRBV11-2,-,TRBJ2-3,CASSLSVADTQYF,TGTGCCAGCAGCTTATCCGTAGCTGATACGCAGTATTTT
-,15,TRBV28,-,TRBJ2-7,CASLKGDGSAYEQYF,TGTGCCAGCCTAAAGGGGGACGGCAGCGCCTACGAGCAGTACTTC
-,13,TRBV12-5,-,TRBJ2-1,CASGVSSYNEQFF,TGTGCTAGTGGCGTCAGCTCCTACAATGAGCAGTTCTTC
-,14,TRBV29-1,TRBD1,TRBJ1-4,CSVEDDSRTGKLFF,TGCAGCGTTGAAGACGACAGCAGGACAGGAAAACTGTTTTTT
once,11,TRBV20-1,-,TRBJ2-1,CSARGGTGQFF,TGCAGTGCTAGGGGGGGGACAGGGCAGTTCTTC
-,17,TRBV5-4,TRBD1,TRBJ2-7,CASSFHLFGTGGFEQYF,TGTGCCAGCAGCTTTCACCTGTTCGGGACAGGGGGTTTCGAGCAGTACTTC
-,16,TRBV27,-,TRBJ2-7,CASSFRGEPGSYEQYF,TGTGCCAGCAGTTTCAGGGGTGAGCCAGGCTCCTACGAGCAGTACTTC
once,15,TRBV6-6,-,TRBJ1-1,CASSSRGVVNTEAFF,TGTGCCAGCAGTTCAAGGGGCGTCGTGAACACTGAAGCTTTCTTT
-,10,TRBV29-1,-,TRBJ2-3,CSVGSATQYF,TGCAGCGTTGGTAGCGCAACGCAGTATTTT
-,17,TRBV15,-,TRBJ2-3,CATSRDLLAVSTDTQYF,TGTGCCACCAGCAGAGATCTTTTAGCAGTTAGCACAGATACGCAGTATTTT
-,14,TRBV5-6,TRBD1,TRBJ2-5,CASSQGDGQETQYF,TGTGCCAGCAGCCAGGGGGACGGCCAAGAGACCCAGTACTTC
-,17,TRBV14,-,TRBJ1-2,CASSRGDDPISAYGYTF,TGTGCCAGCAGCCGCGGGGACGACCCTATCTCCGCCTATGGCTACACCTTC
-,13,TRBV10-2,-,TRBJ1-5,CASSESIPQPQHF,TGCGCCAGCAGTGAGTCGATCCCCCAGCCCCAGCATTTT
-,16,TRBV6-5,-,TRBJ1-2,CASSYSAGQDSYGYTF,TGTGCCAGCAGTTACTCCGCGGGACAAGACTCCTATGGCTACACCTTC
-,11,TRBV20-1,-,TRBJ2-1,CSASNSYEQFF,TGCAGTGCTAGCAACTCCTATGAGCAGTTCTTC
-,17,TRBV5-6,TRBD2,TRBJ2-5,CASSLRAGVYSRETQYF,TGTGCCAGCAGCCTGCGCGCGGGAGTATATTCTCGAGAGACCCAGTACTTC
-,10,TRBV20-1,-,TRBJ1-2,CSAPDRSGSF,TGCAGTGCCCCGGACAGAAGTGGCTCCTTC
-,13,TRBV23-1,-,TRBJ2-7,CASSRILEGLMYF,TGCGCCAGCAGTCGGATTTTAGAGGGTCTTATGTACTTC
-,15,TRBV7-2,-,TRBJ2-7,CASSLSRAGPYEQYF,TGTGCCAGCAGCTTAAGTAGGGCGGGGCCCTACGAGCAGTACTTC
-,11,TRBV20-1,-,TRBJ2-1,CSAKTPSAQFF,TGCAGTGCTAAGACTCCTTCTGCGCAGTTCTTC
once,12,TRBV2,-,TRBJ1-4,CASSPQSEKLFF,TGTGCCAGCAGCCCTCAAAGCGAAAAACTGTTTTTT
-,16,TRBV4-3,-,TRBJ2-1,CASSQGGGSSYNEQFF,TGCGCCAGCAGCCAAGGGGGCGGAAGCTCCTACAATGAGCAGTTCTTC
-,15,TRBV29-1,-,TRBJ2-7,CSVAFLGSRRSEQYF,TGCAGCGTGGCTTTCTTGGGGTCCAGAAGGAGCGAGCAGTACTTC
-,14,TRBV5-1,TRBD1,TRBJ1-1,CASREQGMNTEAFF,TGCGCCAGCAGGGAACAGGGGATGAACACTGAAGCTTTCTTT
-,14,TRBV7-2,-,TRBJ1-1,CASSMAGMNTEAFF,TGTGCCAGCAGCATGGCCGGGATGAACACTGAAGCTTTCTTT
-,16,TRBV6-1,-,TRBJ1-2,CASSEAGRALVYGYTF,TGTGCCAGCAGTGAAGCGGGCAGGGCCCTGGTCTATGGCTACACCTTC
-,14,TRBV9,TRBD1,TRBJ1-1,CASSVQGADFEAFF,TGTGCCAGCAGCGTCCAGGGGGCAGATTTTGAAGCTTTCTTT
once,13,TRBV5-1,-,TRBJ2-1,CASSPASYNEQFF,TGCGCCAGCAGCCCGGCTAGTTACAATGAGCAGTTCTTC
-,14,TRBV19,TRBD2,TRBJ2-3,CASSPPTSPDTQYF,TGTGCCAGTTCCCCCCCGACTAGCCCCGATACGCAGTATTTT
-,16,TRBV18,-,TRBJ1-3,CASSPPRAGGGNTIYF,TGTGCCAGCTCACCACCCAGAGCGGGCGGTGGAAACACCATATATTTT
-,14,TRBV2,-,TRBJ1-2,CASSDQVGLDGYTF,TGTGCCAGCAGTGATCAGGTGGGGTTGGATGGCTACACCTTC
-,15,TRBV5-5,TRBD1,TRBJ2-7,CASSLRRDRVDEQYF,TGTGCCAGCAGCTTGCGCCGGGACAGGGTCGACGAGCAGTACTTC
-,15,TRBV27,-,TRBJ2-7,CASSHGSVGAYEQYF,TGTGCCAGCAGCCACGGGAGTGTCGGGGCCTACGAGCAGTACTTC
-,13,TRBV19,-,TRBJ1-5,CATHRDFNQPQHF,TGTGCCACCCACCGGGACTTCAATCAGCCCCAGCATTTT
-,14,TRBV7-9,-,TRBJ2-7,CASSPTWGIDEQYF,TGTGCCAGCAGCCCTACGTGGGGAATCGACGAGCAGTACTTC
-,14,TRBV6-1,-,TRBJ2-7,CASSEVPGIYEQYF,TGTGCCAGCAGTGAAGTACCGGGCATCTACGAGCAGTACTTC
-,11,TRBV2,-,TRBJ2-5,CASSTGETQYF,TGTGCCAGCAGTACCGGAGAGACCCAGTACTTC
-,18,TRBV11-2,TRBD2,TRBJ2-7,CASSSRGRERESSYEQYF,TGTGCCAGCAGCTCCCGCGGACGCGAGCGGGAGAGCTCCTACGAGCAGTACTTC
-,15,TRBV10-3,TRBD2,TRBJ2-7,CAISLTGTRGLEQYF,TGTGCCATCAGTCTCACCGGGACTAGAGGGCTCGAGCAGTACTTC
once,18,TRBV15,TRBD2,TRBJ2-7,CATSRDRTSGSARNEQYF,TGTGCCACCAGCAGAGATCGGACTAGCGGGAGTGCTCGGAACGAGCAGTACTTC
-,16,TRBV18,-,TRBJ2-7,CASSTSGGGRSGEQYF,TGTGCCAGCTCTACCTCAGGGGGCGGGAGGTCTGGCGAGCAGTACTTC
-,17,TRBV7-9,TRBD2,TRBJ2-1,CASSFSLSGRAHNEQFF,TGTGCCAGCAGCTTTTCACTTAGCGGGAGGGCCCACAATGAGCAGTTCTTC
-,11,TRBV30,-,TRBJ2-7,CAWSGLYEQYF,TGTGCCTGGAGTGGCCTATACGAGCAGTACTTC
-,14,TRBV15,-,TRBJ2-7,CATSRDETAYEQYF,TGTGCCACCAGCAGAGACGAAACAGCCTACGAGCAGTACTTC